A selection of T cell receptor beta chains follows, all from one sample in a study of identical twins. Each CDR3 protein gets one entry after TCRdb re-called the 5' RACE reads with MiXCR. The repertoire holds around 250,000 distinct CDR3 sequences, with about 12% as singletons. The sample also formed part of further work on yellow fever vaccine responses in identical twins.

Material for sequencing was memory (CD45RO+) T cells sorted from blood. Receptor source: a young woman in good health. CDR3s include the opening cysteine and the closing phenylalanine or tryptophan. D genes are given only for firm matches. Clone size is stated in some rows and not others, as once, few, many or a class when expanded.

j_gene | v_gene | abundance | d_gene | CDR3nt | CDR3aa
TRBJ2-1 | TRBV5-1 | - | TRBD2 | TGCGCCAGCAGCTTCGAACTAGCGGGATACAATGAGCAGTTCTTC | CASSFELAGYNEQFF
TRBJ2-2 | TRBV6-1 | many | - | TGTGCCAGCAGTGAAGGATGGGAGGCGAACACCGGGGAGCTGTTTTTT | CASSEGWEANTGELFF
TRBJ2-5 | TRBV20-1 | - | - | TGCAGTGCTAGGTGGCAGGCAGAGACCCAGTACTTC | CSARWQAETQYF
TRBJ2-7 | TRBV7-2 | few | - | TGTGCCAGCAGCAACAAACCCCGCTACGAGCAGTACTTC | CASSNKPRYEQYF
TRBJ2-5 | TRBV7-9 | - | TRBD2 | TGTGCCAGCAGCTTCCCGGGAGGGGCGCGCCGGGAGACCCAGTACTTC | CASSFPGGARRETQYF
TRBJ2-1 | TRBV12-3/TRBV12-4 | few | - | TGTGCCAGCAGACTGGCCGGGGGACAGAACATTGAGCAGTTCTTC | CASRLAGGQNIEQFF
TRBJ2-7 | TRBV12-3/TRBV12-4 | - | TRBD2 | TGTGCCAGCACCGATAGTTCGGGCGGGGGGTACTACGAGCAGTACTTC | CASTDSSGGGYYEQYF
TRBJ1-1 | TRBV12-3/TRBV12-4 | - | TRBD1 | TGTGCCAGCAGTAAACAGGGGTACACTGAAGCTTTCTTT | CASSKQGYTEAFF
TRBJ2-1 | TRBV28 | - | - | TGTGCAGGCAACAGCGAGAGAGATAGCGATGAGCAGTTCTTC | CAGNSERDSDEQFF
TRBJ2-3 | TRBV4-1 | - | - | TGCGCCAGCAGCCAAGATGGTGTGCCGGCCAACACAGATACGCAGTATTTT | CASSQDGVPANTDTQYF
TRBJ1-2 | TRBV7-9 | few | TRBD1 | TGTGCCAGCAGCGCGACAGGGACAACGGAAGGCTACACCTTC | CASSATGTTEGYTF
TRBJ2-5 | TRBV6-1 | - | TRBD2 | TGTGCCAGCAGTCCGGGACTAGCGGGGCTAGAGACCCAGTACTTC | CASSPGLAGLETQYF
TRBJ2-6 | TRBV12-3/TRBV12-4 | many | - | TGTGCCAGCAGCACCGGGCTACTCGTCCTGACTTTC | CASSTGLLVLTF
TRBJ1-1 | TRBV5-6 | few | TRBD1 | TGTGCCAGCAGCTTTGGGACAGGGGGGACTGAAGCTTTCTTT | CASSFGTGGTEAFF
TRBJ2-1 | TRBV27 | few | TRBD2 | TGTGCCAGCAGTTTAAGAGGACTAGCGGAGAATGAGCAGTTCTTC | CASSLRGLAENEQFF
TRBJ2-2 | TRBV25-1 | few | - | TGTGCCAGCAGTGAAAGAAGACTCGCGAACACCGGGGAGCTGTTTTTT | CASSERRLANTGELFF